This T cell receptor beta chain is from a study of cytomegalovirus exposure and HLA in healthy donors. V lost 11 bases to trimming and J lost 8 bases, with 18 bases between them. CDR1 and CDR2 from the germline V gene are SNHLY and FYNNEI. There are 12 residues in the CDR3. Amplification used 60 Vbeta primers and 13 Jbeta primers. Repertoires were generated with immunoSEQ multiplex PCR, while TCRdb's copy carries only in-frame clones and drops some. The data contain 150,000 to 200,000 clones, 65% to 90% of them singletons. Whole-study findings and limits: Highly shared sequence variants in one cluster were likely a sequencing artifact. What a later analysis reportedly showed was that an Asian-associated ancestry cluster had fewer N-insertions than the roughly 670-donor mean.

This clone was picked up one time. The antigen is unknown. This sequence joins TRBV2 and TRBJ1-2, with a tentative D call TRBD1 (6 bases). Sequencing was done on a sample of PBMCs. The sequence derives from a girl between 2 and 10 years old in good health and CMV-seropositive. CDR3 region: CAGSGGGGGYTF. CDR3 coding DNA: TGTGCCGGATCTGGGGGTGGGGGCGGCTACACCTTC.